This T cell receptor (beta chain) was identified during a study of regulatory and conventional T cells in RAG deficiency. Produced via immunoSEQ multiplex PCR; TCRdb's table is partial and in-frame only. The data contain just over 30,000 clones, 95% to 96% of them seen just once; the ten biggest clones take up 0.35%. On this clone: The antigen is unknown.

Study conclusions and caveats: Sorted Omenn CD25-high CD127-low cells may not be bona fide Tregs. Control T-cell subsets had markedly higher Shannon entropy and lower Simpson indices than RAG-deficient patients.

This CDR3 contains 16 residues. CDR1 GTSNPN and CDR2 SVGIG come from the germline V gene (reference sequence). V was pared by 1 base and J by 1 base, with 3 bases of the junction left unmatched. Conventional CD4+ T cells were sorted from blood as CD25-low CD127-high cells. These data were also reused for a study on regulatory T cells. That paper adds: Primers: 52 TRBV forward and 13 TRBJ reverse. Patient repertoires had restricted TRB V-J pairs and skewed V and J usage, most in Tregs.

This sequence originates from a human donor in good health. The chain joins TRBV30 to TRBJ2-3; 12 bases match TRBD2. Material: CD25- CD4+ T cells sorted from blood. CDR3 DNA sequence: TGTGCCTGGAGTGGGGGACTAGCGGGCCGCACAGATACGCAGTATTTT. As protein: CAWSGGLAGRTDTQYF.